These 9 T cell receptor beta chains were sequenced from one sample in a study of T cell responses to AZD1222 COVID-19 vaccine. Profiling relied on immunoSEQ multiplex PCR, and the TCRdb table lists in-frame clones only, not all of them. Of 75,000 to 100,000 clones listed, more than 70% are singletons. The sample consisted of peripheral blood, taken on day 0 of AZD1222 vaccination. Source of these receptors: an adult in good health.

A single count supports this clone. The chain carries TRBV7-2 and TRBJ2-7; TRBD1 might be the D (5 bases). Trimming shortened V by 7 bases and J by 2 bases, and 15 bases separated the two germline ends. The CDR3 has 14 amino acids. CDR1 SGHTA and CDR2 FQGNSA come from the germline V gene. CDR3 sequence (DNA): TGTGCCAGCAACTCCCCGTGGGGCGCCTACGAGCAGTACTTC. Translating gives CASNSPWGAYEQYF.

This clone was picked up a small number of times. The chain couples TRBV28 to TRBJ1-5; D is possibly TRBD1 (5 bases). V lost 6 bases, J lost 0 bases, and 12 bases lay in between. This CDR3 contains 15 residues. The germline V gene encodes CDR1 MDHEN and CDR2 SYDVKM. The CDR3 protein is CASSSGTISNQPQHF. The CDR3 nucleotides are TGTGCCAGCAGCTCCGGGACGATTAGCAATCAGCCCCAGCATTTT.

The V call is TRBV13, the J call TRBJ2-7; possible D gene TRBD1, 6 bases. There are 15 residues in the CDR3. Germline lookup yields CDR1 PRHDT and CDR2 FYEKMQ (reference sequence). V was clipped by 5 bases and J by 0 bases, with 14 bases between them. The CDR3 protein is CASSPSRTASYEQYF. The CDR3 coding sequence is TGTGCCAGCAGCCCTTCCAGGACAGCCTCCTACGAGCAGTACTTC.

This chain links TRBV6-5 with TRBJ1-1; weak D call: TRBD1 (5 bases). Germline CDR1 is MNHEY and CDR2 is SVGAGI. This CDR3 has 13 residues. V lost 6 bases and J lost 4, with 12 bases in between. The CDR3 DNA sequence: TGTGCCAGCAGCCGCAGGGAGGTCACTGAAGCTTTCTTT. Protein: CASSRREVTEAFF.

The chain combines TRBV7-2 with TRBJ1-5; unclear D gene. CDR3 length: 15 residues. Looked up from germline, CDR1 is SGHTA and CDR2 is FQGNSA. Trimming removed 6 bases from V and 4 bases from J, with 16 bases in between. Here the CDR3 DNA reads TGTGCCAGCAGTCAAGGCGGGGTTGGGAATCAGCCCCAGCATTTT. It yields the protein CASSQGGVGNQPQHF. Full variable domain (remainder filled in from reference TRBV7-2 and TRBJ1-5): GAGVSQSPSNKVTEKGKDVELRCDPISGHTALYWYRQSLGQGLEFLIYFQGNSAPDKSGLPSDRFSAERTGGSVSTLTIQRTQQEDSAVYLCASSQGGVGNQPQHFGDGTRLSIL.

The V gene is TRBV7-2, the J gene TRBJ1-1; D call uncertain. Trimming took 6 bases from V and 3 from J, leaving 8 bases between them. The germline gives CDR1 SGHTA, CDR2 FQGNSA. This CDR3 has 12 amino acids. The CDR3 DNA is TGTGCCAGCAGGTACCGGGACACTGAAGCTTTCTTT. This encodes CASRYRDTEAFF.

The chain joins TRBV5-6 to TRBJ2-3; D remains unclear. From germline, CDR1 is SGHDT and CDR2 YYEEEE. Deletions cut 1 base from V and 0 bases from J, with 3 bases between. The CDR3 has 13 amino acids. This chain's CDR3 is CASSLSSTDTQYF. The CDR3, as DNA: TGTGCCAGCAGCTTGTCCAGCACAGATACGCAGTATTTT.

As regards this clone: One end of the junction is discordant with germline, which a read error may explain. This chain uses TRBV12-3 or TRBV12-4 with TRBJ2-4; D gene uncertain. The CDR3 has 12 residues. In DNA form, the CDR3 reads TGTGCCAGCAGTTTTAGCCTTTGGGAACCCTCCTTC. Translation gives CASSFSLWEPSF.

This chain joins TRBV19 and TRBJ1-2, with D possibly TRBD1 on 6 matching bases. The CDR3 sequence is 12 residues long. Trimming left V 8 bases short and J 2 bases short, with 9 bases between. CDR1 is LNHDA and CDR2 is SQIVND in the germline V gene (reference sequence). The CDR3, as DNA: TGTGCCAGTTGGCAGGGGAACTATGGCTACACCTTC. As protein: CASWQGNYGYTF.